Listed below are T cell receptor beta chains from one sample, sequenced in a study of pediatric ulcerative colitis. Sequencing was performed with immunoSEQ multiplex PCR; in TCRdb, only in-frame clones are kept and a portion is missing. The sample comprises 40,000 to 55,000 clones, more than 60% of which are singletons, and 3% to 4.5% rests with the top ten. Source material: gut tissue. The source of these receptors is a girl under 18 with moderate ulcerative colitis. CDR3s include the opening cysteine and the closing phenylalanine or tryptophan. A D gene is named only where the DNA matches it firmly. Part of the rows lack a size; the others show once, few, many or a class for expanded clones.

TRBV27	TRBJ2-3	TRBD2	once	TGTGCCAGCGGACTGGGGGGGACAGATACGCAGTATTTT	CASGLGGTDTQYF
TRBV2	TRBJ2-1	-	-	TGTGCCAGCAGTGTTTACAGGAGCAATGAGCAGTTCTTC	CASSVYRSNEQFF
TRBV4-2	TRBJ2-7	-	-	TGTGCCAGCAGCCAAGAGGGCAGGGCACTCACCTACGAGCAGTACTTC	CASSQEGRALTYEQYF
TRBV2	TRBJ2-1	TRBD2	-	TGTGCCGTCGAGCGGGAGGGCCCCTACAATGAGCAGTTCTTC	CAVEREGPYNEQFF
TRBV7-9	TRBJ2-1	-	-	TGTGCCAGCGGGATCGCCGCCAATGAGCAGTTCTTC	CASGIAANEQFF
TRBV19	TRBJ2-6	-	-	TGTGCCAGTAGTAAAGTCTGGGCAGCCTCTGGGGCCAACGTCCTGACTTTC	CASSKVWAASGANVLTF
TRBV4-2	TRBJ2-7	-	-	TGTGCCAGCAGCCCCGAGCGCTACCCCTACGAGCAGTACTTC	CASSPERYPYEQYF
TRBV28	TRBJ2-7	-	-	TGTGCCAGCCGTGCGTACCGGGACGGAACCTACGAGCAGTACTTC	CASRAYRDGTYEQYF
TRBV27	TRBJ2-5	TRBD2	-	TGTGCCAGCCGGAGCGGGAACCAAGAGACCCAGTACTTC	CASRSGNQETQYF
TRBV10-2	TRBJ2-6	-	-	TGCGCCAGCAGTGAGATTAGAGGGGCTGGGGCCAACGTCCTGACTTTC	CASSEIRGAGANVLTF
TRBV19	TRBJ2-2	-	few	TGTGCCAGTAGTATAGGCCGGGCCACCGGGGAGCTGTTTTTT	CASSIGRATGELFF
TRBV10-3	TRBJ2-5	-	-	TGTGCCATCAGGGGTGCCCCCGGAGAGACCCAGTACTTC	CAIRGAPGETQYF
TRBV7-6	TRBJ2-7	-	-	TGTGCCAGCAGCTTAGACGGAGCTAGTTTCAACGAGCAGTACTTC	CASSLDGASFNEQYF
TRBV30	TRBJ2-3	-	once	TGTGTCTGGAGTAGGCCAGATACGCAGTATTTT	CVWSRPDTQYF
TRBV7-9	TRBJ2-7	-	-	TGTGCCAGCAGCATGAACTACGAGCAGTACTTC	CASSMNYEQYF
TRBV5-4	TRBJ2-7	-	once	TGTGCCAGCAGCTTGGACCTAGCGCGAACTTACGAGCAGTACTTC	CASSLDLARTYEQYF
TRBV7-2	TRBJ1-6	-	-	TGTGCCAGCAGCTTAGTCCCTAGGGGGGGAGACTCACCCCTCCACTTT	CASSLVPRGGDSPLHF
TRBV11-3	TRBJ2-5	-	-	TGTGCCAGCAGCCTCGACGGAGAGACCCAGTACTTC	CASSLDGETQYF
TRBV7-9	TRBJ1-6	TRBD1	-	TGTGCCAGCAGCCCGACTAACAGGGGCCTCAATTCACCCCTCCACTTT	CASSPTNRGLNSPLHF
TRBV30	TRBJ1-5	-	-	TGTGCCTGGAGTGTTGGCTTCCGACAAGGGAGCAATCAGCCCCAGCATTTT	CAWSVGFRQGSNQPQHF
TRBV7-2	TRBJ2-7	-	once	TGTGCCAGCAGCTTCCCTTCCTACGAGCAGTACTTC	CASSFPSYEQYF
TRBV7-6	TRBJ2-3	-	-	TGTGCCAGCAGCTCGACTCCCACAGATACGCAGTATTTT	CASSSTPTDTQYF
TRBV19	TRBJ2-1	-	-	TGTGCCAGTAGTATATTGCTGGGGGCCGTCCACAATGAGCAGTTCTTC	CASSILLGAVHNEQFF
TRBV9	TRBJ2-2	-	-	TGTGCCAGCAGCCCGCGATCTGGTACCGGGGAGCTGTTTTTT	CASSPRSGTGELFF
TRBV7-9	TRBJ1-2	-	-	TGTGCCAGCAGCCAGACAGACTATGGCTACACCTTC	CASSQTDYGYTF
TRBV5-1	TRBJ1-3	TRBD1	-	TGCGCCAGCAGCTTGGGGACAGGACACTCTGGAAACACCATATATTTT	CASSLGTGHSGNTIYF
TRBV4-1	TRBJ1-2	-	-	TGCGCCAGCAGTCATCCTAGCGAGGGTGGGGTCGGGGGCTACACCTTC	CASSHPSEGGVGGYTF
TRBV7-9	TRBJ1-5	-	few	TGTGCCAGCAGCCGTGACACAAATCAGCCCCAGCATTTT	CASSRDTNQPQHF
TRBV9	TRBJ2-3	TRBD2	-	TGTGCCAGCAGCGTAGGGACTAGCGGAATCACAGATACGCAGTATTTT	CASSVGTSGITDTQYF
TRBV4-2	TRBJ2-5	-	-	TGTGCCAGCAGCCAAGCCAGGGAGGGGGAACAGTACTTC	CASSQAREGEQYF
TRBV2	TRBJ2-2	TRBD1	-	TGTGCCAGCAGTGGGAGCAGGGGACAGGGCTTAATTTACACCGGGGAGCTGTTTTTT	CASSGSRGQGLIYTGELFF
TRBV7-2	TRBJ2-1	-	-	TGTGCCAGCAGCTTAGGGTGGGGGGGCTTCAATGAGCAGTTCTTC	CASSLGWGGFNEQFF
TRBV19	TRBJ1-5	-	-	TGTGCCAGTAGCCTTCCGGGGACGGACTTTTATAGCAATCAGCCCCAGCATTTT	CASSLPGTDFYSNQPQHF
TRBV15	TRBJ1-5	-	-	TGTGCCACCAGCAGAGATTATCCCTTCAATCAGCCCCAGCATTTT	CATSRDYPFNQPQHF
TRBV6-5	TRBJ2-2	-	-	TGTGCCAGCAGTTACTCGAACCTAGGGGCCGGGGAGCTGTTTTTT	CASSYSNLGAGELFF
TRBV11-2	TRBJ1-2	-	-	TGTGCCAGCAGCTTAGTTTCGGGTTGGTCCTATGGCTACACCTTC	CASSLVSGWSYGYTF
TRBV19	TRBJ2-1	TRBD1	few	TGTGCCAGTAGCCTCGGGACAGGGGGCGCGGGTGAGCAGTTCTTC	CASSLGTGGAGEQFF
TRBV7-9	TRBJ1-5	TRBD1	-	TGTGCCAGCAGCCTCACAGGGGAGGTCGGGCAGCCCCAGCATTTT	CASSLTGEVGQPQHF
TRBV5-4	TRBJ1-5	-	-	TGTGCCAGCAGCCCGGGGAGGGGTGAGGGTCAGCCCCAGCATTTT	CASSPGRGEGQPQHF
TRBV2	TRBJ2-2	TRBD2	-	TGTGCCAGCAGGCTAGCGGCCGGGGAGCTGTTTTTT	CASRLAAGELFF
TRBV30	TRBJ1-2	-	once	TGTGCCTGGAGTGGCAGGGACTATGGCTACACCTTC	CAWSGRDYGYTF
TRBV5-1	TRBJ2-7	-	-	TGCGCCAGCAGCTTGGCCTCGGGCTACGAGCAGTACTTC	CASSLASGYEQYF
TRBV30	TRBJ2-2	-	-	TGTGCCTGGAGTGGAGGGCTGGTCGAAGTTGCGACCGGGGAGCTGTTTTTT	CAWSGGLVEVATGELFF
TRBV20-1	TRBJ2-1	-	-	TGCAGTGCTAGCCTGAAGGAGCAGTTCTTC	CSASLKEQFF
TRBV6-5	TRBJ1-4	-	-	TGTGCCAGCAGTTACCGGGTGGTGGGGGAAAAACTGTTTTTT	CASSYRVVGEKLFF
TRBV7-9	TRBJ2-2	-	-	TGTGCCAGCAGCTTTAACCGGGAGCTGTTTTTT	CASSFNRELFF
TRBV7-2	TRBJ1-1	-	-	TGTGCCAGCATCCCGAGGGGGAGACGGGACACTGAAGCTTTCTTT	CASIPRGRRDTEAFF
TRBV4-1	TRBJ1-2	-	-	TGCGCCAGCAGCCAAATCCTAGGACAGACGAACTATGGCTACACCTTC	CASSQILGQTNYGYTF
TRBV6-5	TRBJ2-1	-	-	TGTGCCAGCAGTTTGAAGCATGAGCAGTTCTTC	CASSLKHEQFF
TRBV2	TRBJ1-2	-	medium-sized	TGTGCCAGCAGTCCAAACCTGAATTCCTATGGCTACACCTTC	CASSPNLNSYGYTF
TRBV5-6	TRBJ1-6	-	-	TGTGCCAGCAGCTTGGCCGGGTATTCACCCCTCCACTTT	CASSLAGYSPLHF
TRBV7-7	TRBJ2-7	-	few	TGTGCCAGCAGCCCCATAGCGGACTCCTACGAGCAGTACTTC	CASSPIADSYEQYF
TRBV30	TRBJ1-3	TRBD1	few	TGTGCCTGGAGTGCGGGACAGCCTGGAAACACCATATATTTT	CAWSAGQPGNTIYF